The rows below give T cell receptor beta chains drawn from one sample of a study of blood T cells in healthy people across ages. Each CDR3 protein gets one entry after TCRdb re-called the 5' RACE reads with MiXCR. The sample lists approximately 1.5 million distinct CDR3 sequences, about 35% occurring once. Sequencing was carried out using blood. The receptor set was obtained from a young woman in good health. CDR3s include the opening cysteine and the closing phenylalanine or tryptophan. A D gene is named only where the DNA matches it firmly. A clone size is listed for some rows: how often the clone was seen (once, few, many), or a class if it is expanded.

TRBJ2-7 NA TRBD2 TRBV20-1 TGCAGTGCTAGAGACGGAGCGGGAGGGGAGTACGAGCAGTACTTC CSARDGAGGEYEQYF
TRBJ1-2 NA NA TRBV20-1 TGCAGTGCTAGAGATTTGGCGGATACTAACTATGGCTACACCTTC CSARDLADTNYGYTF
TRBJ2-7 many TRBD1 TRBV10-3 TGTGCCATCAGTGAGAGGACAGGATACGAGCAGTACTTC CAISERTGYEQYF
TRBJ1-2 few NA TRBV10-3 TGTGCCATCAGTGATAATAACTATGGCTACACCTTC CAISDNNYGYTF
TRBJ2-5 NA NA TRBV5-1 TGCGCCAGCAGCTTGGTGGGGGGCCAGGGGTCCCAGTACTTC CASSLVGGQGSQYF
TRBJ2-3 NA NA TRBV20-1 TGCAGTGCCGAAAGACGACGGGGTTGGCAAGGGATGAATACGCAGTATTTT CSAERRRGWQGMNTQYF
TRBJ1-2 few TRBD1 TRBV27 TGTGCCAGCAGTTTATCTATTTCAGGGACAGGGCGCGGCTACACCTTC CASSLSISGTGRGYTF
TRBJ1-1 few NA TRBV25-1 TGTGCCAGCAGTGATAAGGGAACAGGGCGCGGGTACACTGAAGCTTTCTTT CASSDKGTGRGYTEAFF
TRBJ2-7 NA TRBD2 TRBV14 TGTGCCAGCAGTTGGGGTTCGGGACTAGCGGGAGGCCGAACCTACGAGCAGTACTTC CASSWGSGLAGGRTYEQYF
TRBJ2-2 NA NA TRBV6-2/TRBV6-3 TGTGCCAGCAACCGAGTCGTGAACACCGGGGAGCTGTTTTTT CASNRVVNTGELFF
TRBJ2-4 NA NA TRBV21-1 TGTGCCAGCAGCAAAGTCTCCGGGACAGCCAAAAACATTCAGTACTTC CASSKVSGTAKNIQYF
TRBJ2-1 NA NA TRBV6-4 TGTGCCACTAGCCGTTACAATGAGCAGTTCTTC CATSRYNEQFF
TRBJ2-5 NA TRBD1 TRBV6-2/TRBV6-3 TGTGCCAGCAGTTACTCCCCCCCCCAGGGGGAAGAGACCCAGTACTTC CASSYSPPQGEETQYF